This entry concerns a single T cell receptor (beta chain). No antigen is known for it. The sample belongs to a study of T cell responses to AZD1222 COVID-19 vaccine. Measured with immunoSEQ multiplex PCR; TCRdb has only the in-frame clones, and not every one. The sample lists more than 120,000 clones; approximately 91% were seen once. Study results and caveats: Spike regions recognized by vaccine-associated CD4 TCRs spanned the protein, led by 160-218 and 743-854. Nearly half of the spike-specific TCRs reportedly recognize variant regions that carry no mutations.

Germline assignment: CDR1 MGHRA and CDR2 YSYEKL. V was pared by 1 base and J by 2 bases, with 12 bases between. The CDR3 covers 15 residues. The source material was peripheral blood, sampled 28 days after the second dose of the MenACWY control vaccine. J is TRBJ2-7 and V is TRBV4-1; D gene unclear. This clonotype originated in an adult who received the MenACWY meningococcal vaccine as a control. CDR3 bases: TGCGCCAGCAGCCAAGCACATCTCCAAGCCTACGAGCAGTACTTC. Translated: CASSQAHLQAYEQYF.